What follows are 26 T cell receptor beta chains derived from one specimen sequenced in a study of T cells after yellow fever vaccination. In TCRdb, the 5' RACE reads were re-called with MiXCR into one record per CDR3 protein. The sample consists of 250,000 or so distinct CDR3 sequences, roughly 3.5% of them appearing once. Source: PBMCs, taken 15 days after the yellow fever booster vaccination. Receptors were obtained from a young man who received the YFV17D yellow fever vaccine.

This clonotype was counted ten times or more. This chain uses TRBV7-9 with TRBJ2-5; TRBD1 agrees at 9 bases. The CDR3 runs 14 residues. Germline-derived CDR1 and CDR2 are SEHNR and FQNEAQ (reference sequence). The J segment lost 7 bases and the V segment lost 5 bases, leaving 8 bases of the junction unmatched. The CDR3 sequence: CASSAQGAHGTQYF. The CDR3 region has the DNA TGTGCCAGCAGCGCACAGGGGGCGCATGGGACCCAGTACTTC.

This clonotype was recorded many times. The chain recombines TRBV28 with TRBJ2-3; 8 positions agree with TRBD1. Germline trimming cut 1 base from V and 2 bases from J; bases unmatched to any gene: 5. The CDR3 contains 16 residues. Germline assignment: CDR1 MDHEN and CDR2 SYDVKM. CDR3 amino acids: CASSLSGQGLTDTQYF. DNA for the CDR3: TGTGCCAGCAGTTTATCTGGACAGGGACTCACAGATACGCAGTATTTT.

There are many counts of this clonotype. This chain joins TRBV9 and TRBJ2-3; no definite D call. CDR3 length equals 14 residues. Trimming left V 4 bases short and J 1 base short, with 10 bases between. The V gene's germline CDR1 is SGDLS and CDR2 YYNGEE. DNA of the CDR3: TGTGCCAGCAGCCCCTTTCAGGGCACAGATACGCAGTATTTT. Protein product: CASSPFQGTDTQYF.

This clonotype was counted at least ten times. This chain connects TRBV20-1 to TRBJ1-2; weak D call: TRBD1 (5 bases). CDR3 size: 13 residues. CDR1 DFQATT and CDR2 SNEGSKA come from the germline V gene (reference sequence). V lost 0 bases to trimming and J lost 2 bases, with 7 bases between them. Here the CDR3 DNA reads TGCAGTGCTAGAGACCGACAGAACTATGGCTACACCTTC. Encoded protein: CSARDRQNYGYTF.

This clonotype came up many times. V usage is TRBV4-2 and J usage is TRBJ2-5, with 8 bases identical to TRBD2. CDR3 length: 17 residues. V dropped 8 bases and J dropped 1; count of bases not matched to a gene: 15. The V gene's germline CDR1 is LGHNA and CDR2 YNFKEQ. The CDR3 bases are TGTGCCAGCCGCATGGTATCAGGGCGGGGGGCCCAAGAGACCCAGTACTTC. Protein product: CASRMVSGRGAQETQYF.

Many counts were recorded for this clonotype. V gene TRBV18 combines with J gene TRBJ2-7; D is ambiguous. Germline loops: CDR1 KGHSH, CDR2 LQKENI. This CDR3 has 14 amino acids. V was shortened by 0 bases and J by 2 bases, with 8 bases between the two germline ends. CDR3 in amino acids: CASSPPGQAYEQYF. CDR3 sequence (DNA): TGTGCCAGCTCACCACCAGGGCAGGCCTACGAGCAGTACTTC. Full variable domain (missing parts from reference TRBV18 and TRBJ2-7): NAGVMQNPRHLVRRRGQEARLRCSPMKGHSHVYWYRQLPEEGLKFMVYLQKENIIDESGMPKERFSAEFPKEGPSILRIQQVVRGDSAAYFCASSPPGQAYEQYFGPGTRLTVT.

Ten or more counts support this clonotype. The chain carries TRBV5-1 and TRBJ2-7, with D possibly matching TRBD1 (5 bases). Deletions cut 2 bases from V and 4 bases from J, with 10 bases between. Germline V CDR1 and CDR2: SGHRS, YFSETQ. This CDR3 is built from 13 residues. In DNA, the CDR3 is TGCGCCAGCAGCTTTCAGGGCGAATACGAGCAGTACGTC. The encoded protein is CASSFQGEYEQYV.

This clonotype appeared many times. This chain links TRBV6-5 with TRBJ2-5, with D perhaps matching TRBD2 (6 bases). Trimming took off 2 bases at V and 1 base at J, with 11 bases between the two ends. Germline CDR1 reads MNHEY; CDR2 reads SVGAGI. The CDR3 has 15 amino acids. DNA of the CDR3: TGTGCCAGCAGTTACCTTGGGACTGTCCAAGAGACCCAGTACTTC. Translation gives CASSYLGTVQETQYF.

This clonotype occurred many times. This rearrangement joins TRBV15 to TRBJ2-1; D is unclear. The germline V and J ends were trimmed by 2 bases and 4 bases, with 18 bases remaining between them. CDR3 length: 17 residues. Looked up from germline, CDR1 is LNHNV and CDR2 is YYDKDF (reference sequence). This chain's CDR3 is CATSRIPTAARYNEQFF. CDR3 DNA: TGTGCCACCAGCAGAATCCCAACGGCAGCGAGGTACAATGAGCAGTTCTTC.

This clonotype was recorded many times. This chain joins TRBV4-3 and TRBJ2-1; the match to TRBD2 covers 11 bases. Germline values: CDR1 LGHNA, CDR2 YSLEER. The trim removed 0 bases at V and 4 bases at J, leaving 8 bases unmatched. The CDR3 has 18 amino acids. This chain's CDR3 is CASSQDSLAGGAYNEQFF. The CDR3 DNA reads TGCGCCAGCAGCCAAGATTCCCTAGCGGGGGGTGCTTACAATGAGCAGTTCTTC.

This clonotype was seen repeatedly, ten times or more. The J gene is TRBJ2-1, the V gene TRBV6-6; the D is unclear. The CDR3 is made up of 12 amino acids. Germline-derived CDR1 and CDR2 are MNHNY and SVGAGI (reference sequence). The V end lost 7 bases, the J end lost 8 bases, and 12 bases lay between the germline ends. The CDR3 spells CASTSQVYEQFF. CDR3 bases: TGTGCCAGCACCTCTCAGGTATATGAGCAGTTCTTC.

The table lists this clonotype with many counts. The chain carries TRBV23-1 and TRBJ2-7; 9 bases line up with TRBD1. TRBV23-1 qualifies as an ORF whose function is uncertain. Unmatched junction bases numbered 3, after V lost 2 bases and J lost 1 base. CDR3 length: 15 amino acids. This CDR3 reads CASSQPDRGSYEQYF. The CDR3 DNA is TGCGCCAGCAGTCAACCGGACAGGGGTTCCTACGAGCAGTACTTC.

This clonotype was observed at least ten times. The CDR3 DNA reads as TGCAGTGCTAAGGGGGGTTTAGGTCAGCCCCAGCATTTT. Translated: CSAKGGLGQPQHF. V usage is TRBV20-1 and J usage is TRBJ1-5, with D maybe TRBD1 (6 bases). CDR1 and CDR2 from the germline V gene are DFQATT and SNEGSKA (reference sequence). This CDR3 spans 13 amino acids. Trimming pared 4 bases from V and 6 bases from J, leaving 13 bases between.

This clonotype was detected ten times or more. The chain recombines TRBV7-2 with TRBJ1-2; no definite D call. The CDR3 has 16 residues. Deletions cut 2 bases from V and 4 bases from J, with 17 bases between. Per germline, CDR1 SGHTA and CDR2 FQGNSA. In DNA, the CDR3 is TGTGCCAGCAGCTTAATGGCCCCGAAGGGCCCCTATGGCTACACCTTC. Translation: CASSLMAPKGPYGYTF.

This clonotype has a count of ten or more. The rearrangement joins TRBV5-6 to TRBJ2-7, with a tentative D call TRBD2 (5 bases). The V and J ends lost 1 base and 2 bases respectively, with 13 bases between them. The length of the CDR3 is 15 residues. CDR1 and CDR2 (germline): SGHDT, YYEEEE. The CDR3 is CASSLNNGVAYEQYF. The CDR3 DNA reads TGTGCCAGCAGCTTGAATAACGGGGTAGCCTACGAGCAGTACTTC.

This clonotype was detected a few times. The chain carries TRBV27 and TRBJ1-5, with D tentatively TRBD1 (5 bases). Germline V gives CDR1 MNHEY, CDR2 SMNVEV (reference sequence). The CDR3 has 12 residues. The ends were cut back, 3 bases at V and 7 bases at J, with 7 bases in the middle. The CDR3 loop is CASSFWGQPQHF. The CDR3 DNA sequence: TGTGCCAGCAGTTTCTGGGGGCAGCCCCAGCATTTT.

This clonotype has ten or more counts. The CDR3 DNA reads TGCAGTGCTAGACAGGGGACGGACCAAGAGACCCAGTACTTC. It yields the protein CSARQGTDQETQYF. The chain combines TRBV20-1 with TRBJ2-5, with a possible D match to TRBD1 (6 bases). This CDR3 comprises 14 residues. V shed 2 bases and J shed 0 bases, with 10 bases lying between them. Germline CDR1 is DFQATT and CDR2 is SNEGSKA (reference sequence).

The rearrangement joins TRBV5-1 to TRBJ1-1, with D possibly matching TRBD1 (6 bases). Germline-derived CDR1 and CDR2 are SGHRS and YFSETQ. The V and J ends lost 3 bases and 0 bases respectively, with 12 bases between them. The CDR3 has 15 residues. The CDR3 DNA reads TGCGCCAGCAGCTCGAACAGGGACGTGAACACTGAAGCTTTCTTT. Translation gives CASSSNRDVNTEAFF. The full variable domain, completed using reference TRBV5-1 and TRBJ1-1, is KAGVTQTPRYLIKTRGQQVTLSCSPISGHRSVSWYQQTPGQGLQFLFEYFSETQRNKGNFPGRFSGRQFSNSRSEMNVSTLELGDSALYLCASSSNRDVNTEAFFGQGTRLTVV.

This chain joins TRBV15 and TRBJ1-1; D remains unclear. Looked up from germline, CDR1 is LNHNV and CDR2 is YYDKDF (reference sequence). The CDR3 has 13 amino acids. Between the trimmed V and J ends, which lost 5 bases and 4 bases, there was a span of 11 bases. Here the CDR3 DNA reads TGTGCCACCAGCGGTGACTCGGCCACTGAAGCTTTCTTT. It is translated as CATSGDSATEAFF.

This clonotype was seen repeatedly, ten times or more. This chain links TRBV10-3 with TRBJ2-1; either TRBD1 or TRBD2 may supply D (6 bases each). This CDR3 has 15 residues. With 4 bases removed from V and 4 bases from J, the gap between germline ends came to 14 bases. Germline V CDR1 and CDR2: ENHRY, SYGVKD. The CDR3 nucleotides read TGTGCCATCAGTGGCGGGACAAGTACTTACAATGAGCAGTTCTTC. It encodes CAISGGTSTYNEQFF.

This clonotype was counted at least ten times. The chain combines TRBV4-3 with TRBJ2-3; TRBD2 might be the D (5 bases). The length of the CDR3 is 14 residues. The V gene's germline CDR1 is LGHNA and CDR2 YSLEER. V shed 1 base and J shed 3 bases, with 8 bases lying between them. CDR3 loop: CASSQGVATDTQYF. The CDR3 DNA is TGCGCCAGCAGCCAAGGGGTAGCGACAGATACGCAGTATTTT.

Ten or more counts support this clonotype. In DNA, the CDR3 is TGTGCCAGCAGTGAAACAGGGTATGCAGACGAGCAGTACTTC. Translation: CASSETGYADEQYF. The chain combines TRBV2 with TRBJ2-7, with TRBD1 as a possible D gene (6 bases). Per germline, CDR1 SNHLY and CDR2 FYNNEI. The CDR3 is 14 amino acids. Trimming took off 2 bases at V and 5 bases at J, with 13 bases between the two ends.

This clonotype was seen many times. The gene calls are TRBV20-1 and TRBJ1-4; 7 bases align to TRBD1. Germline CDR1 and CDR2: DFQATT and SNEGSKA (reference sequence). This CDR3 is 15 amino acids long. The V gene end was trimmed by 0 bases and the J gene end by 8 bases; junction bases not matched to a gene: 9. In DNA form, the CDR3 reads TGCAGTGCTAGAGACCCCAGGGGGGGGGGAGAAAAACTGTTTTTT. Amino acids: CSARDPRGGGEKLFF.

This clonotype was found many times. This chain links TRBV4-1 with TRBJ2-1, with a weak D call TRBD2 (5 bases). The CDR3 covers 15 residues. Per the germline V gene, CDR1 is MGHRA and CDR2 is YSYEKL. The V gene lost 0 bases and the J gene lost 8 bases, with 14 bases spanning the gap. As DNA, the CDR3 is TGCGCCAGCAGCCAAGATCGGGAAGGGTTCGATGAGCAGTTCTTC. Residues: CASSQDREGFDEQFF.

This clonotype has ten or more counts. This rearrangement joins TRBV6-5 to TRBJ2-3; TRBD1 matches at 9 bases. Per germline, CDR1 MNHEY and CDR2 SVGAGI. This CDR3 is built from 15 residues. The J segment lost 5 bases and the V segment lost 2 bases, leaving 5 bases of the junction unmatched. The CDR3 DNA follows: TGTGCCAGCAGTTACCAGGACAGGGGTCGAGATACGCAGTATTTT. Protein: CASSYQDRGRDTQYF.

This clonotype was recorded many times. Here the CDR3 DNA reads TGTGCCAGCAGCCCCTGGGCTGAAGCTTTCTTT. This codes for CASSPWAEAFF. The chain is built from TRBV7-9 and TRBJ1-1; the D is unclear. This CDR3 region has 11 residues. V lost 5 bases and J lost 6, with 7 bases in between. Germline CDR1 and CDR2: SEHNR and FQNEAQ (reference sequence).